A single sample gave rise to the 5 T cell receptor beta chains below, sequenced in a study of T cell responses to AZD1222 COVID-19 vaccine. TCRdb's table, derived via immunoSEQ multiplex PCR, lists solely in-frame clones and lacks some. The profile shows fewer than 200,000 clones, approximately 92% of them singletons. The sample here was peripheral blood, taken 28 days after the second dose of the MenACWY control vaccine. These receptor sequences come from an adult who received the MenACWY meningococcal vaccine as a control.

The rearrangement uses TRBV5-1 and TRBJ2-1, with D tentatively TRBD2 (5 bases). The CDR3 runs to 16 residues. Germline V gene data show CDR1 as SGHRS and CDR2 as YFSETQ. The V end lost 5 bases, the J end lost 0 bases, and 15 bases lay between the germline ends. The CDR3 protein is CASSPEGLSSYNEQFF. In DNA, the CDR3 is TGCGCCAGCAGTCCCGAGGGATTGAGCTCCTACAATGAGCAGTTCTTC.

V gene TRBV2 combines with J gene TRBJ1-5; 7 bases are shared with TRBD1. This CDR3 region has 13 residues. CDR1 and CDR2 from the germline V gene are SNHLY and FYNNEI. The trim removed 7 bases at V and 4 bases at J, leaving 4 bases unmatched. The CDR3: CASKDRLNQPQHF. The CDR3 nucleotides read TGTGCCAGCAAGGACAGGTTAAATCAGCCCCAGCATTTT.

The chain links TRBV4-1 to TRBJ2-7; 7 nucleotides line up with TRBD1. From germline, CDR1 is MGHRA and CDR2 YSYEKL. The V and J ends lost 4 bases and 0 bases, in that order; junction bases with no gene match: 3. This CDR3 has 14 amino acids. The CDR3 DNA sequence: TGCGCCAGCAGCCTTAGGGACAGCTCCTACGAGCAGTACTTC. Its translation: CASSLRDSSYEQYF.

This clone has only one observation. The chain is built from TRBV11-3 and TRBJ2-2; possibly TRBD1 for D (6 bases). The CDR3 has 15 residues. The V end was cut by 5 bases, the J end by 3 bases, with 13 bases between. Per germline, CDR1 SGHNT and CDR2 YENEEA. CDR3 region: CASSRTEGYTGELFF. The CDR3 nucleotides are TGTGCCAGCAGCCGGACAGAAGGCTACACCGGGGAGCTGTTTTTT.

The count of this clone is one. The genes are TRBV2 and TRBJ1-3; no reliable D call. The CDR3 spans 14 residues. Germline V lookup: CDR1 SNHLY, CDR2 FYNNEI. V lost 5 bases and J lost 1, with 9 bases in between. The CDR3 protein is CASSLQASGNTIYF. The CDR3 coding sequence is TGTGCCAGCAGTCTCCAGGCTTCTGGAAACACCATATATTTT. Variable domain in full (rest from reference TRBV2 and TRBJ1-3): EPEVTQTPSHQVTQMGQEVILRCVPISNHLYFYWYRQILGQKVEFLVSFYNNEISEKSEIFDDQFSVERPDGSNFTLKIRSTKLEDSAMYFCASSLQASGNTIYFGEGSWLTVV.